The T cell receptor (beta chain) described here comes from a study of shared clonotypes between healthy human individuals. This clone was counted between two and nine times. The authors ran the assay at deep level. Unsorted PBMC samples were amplified in replicate PCRs containing roughly 290 ng DNA, about 30,000 T cell genomes. The method was immunoSEQ multiplex PCR; TCRdb's version includes in-frame clones alone and lacks a portion of them. Among 400,000 to 500,000 clones listed, about 80% were seen once. Donors were healthy HIV-negative adults without recent acute infections or vaccinations. Every donor was a Caucasian adult from Nashville, Tennessee. Sequencing was done on a sample of PBMCs. The sequence came from a woman aged 40 to 55 in good health. Some clones in this sample may be carry-over from other donors' samples.

The CDR3 DNA follows: TGTGCCAGCGGGGGAAGGGGGACTTCTACCTACGAGCAGTACTTC. This codes for CASGGRGTSTYEQYF. The chain joins TRBV6-5 to TRBJ2-7; the D gene could be TRBD1 or TRBD2 (6 bases each). Looked up from germline, CDR1 is MNHEY and CDR2 is SVGAGI. V lost 8 bases and J lost 2, with 19 bases in between. This CDR3 is 15 amino acids long.